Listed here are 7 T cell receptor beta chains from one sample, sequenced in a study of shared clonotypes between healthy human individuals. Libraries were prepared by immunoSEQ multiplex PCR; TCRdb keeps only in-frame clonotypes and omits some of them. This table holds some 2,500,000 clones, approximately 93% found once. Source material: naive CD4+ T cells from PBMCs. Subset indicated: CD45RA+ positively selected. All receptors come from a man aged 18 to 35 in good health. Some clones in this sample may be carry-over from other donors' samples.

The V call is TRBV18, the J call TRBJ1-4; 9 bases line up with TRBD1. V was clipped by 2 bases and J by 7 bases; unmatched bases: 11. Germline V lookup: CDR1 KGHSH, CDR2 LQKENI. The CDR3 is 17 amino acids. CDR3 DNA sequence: TGTGCCAGCTCACCAAACTCGCCGGGACAGGGACCTGAAAAACTGTTTTTT. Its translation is CASSPNSPGQGPEKLFF.

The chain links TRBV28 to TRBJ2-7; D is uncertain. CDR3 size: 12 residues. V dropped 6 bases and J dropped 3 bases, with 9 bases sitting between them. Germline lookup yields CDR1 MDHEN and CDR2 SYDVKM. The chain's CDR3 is CASRYESYEQYF. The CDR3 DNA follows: TGTGCCAGCAGGTACGAGAGCTACGAGCAGTACTTC.

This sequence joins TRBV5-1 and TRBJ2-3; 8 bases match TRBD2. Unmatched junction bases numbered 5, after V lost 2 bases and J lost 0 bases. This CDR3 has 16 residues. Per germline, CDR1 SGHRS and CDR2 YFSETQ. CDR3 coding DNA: TGCGCCAGCAGCTTCGCGGGAGGCCCGAGCACAGATACGCAGTATTTT. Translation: CASSFAGGPSTDTQYF. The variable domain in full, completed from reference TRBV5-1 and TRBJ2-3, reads KAGVTQTPRYLIKTRGQQVTLSCSPISGHRSVSWYQQTPGQGLQFLFEYFSETQRNKGNFPGRFSGRQFSNSRSEMNVSTLELGDSALYLCASSFAGGPSTDTQYFGPGTRLTVL.

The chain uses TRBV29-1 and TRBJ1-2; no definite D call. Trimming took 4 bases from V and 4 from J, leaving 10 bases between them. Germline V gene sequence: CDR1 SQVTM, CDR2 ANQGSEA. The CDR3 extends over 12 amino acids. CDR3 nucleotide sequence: TGCAGCGTTGTTGGCAGTTTCTATGGCTACACCTTC. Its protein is CSVVGSFYGYTF. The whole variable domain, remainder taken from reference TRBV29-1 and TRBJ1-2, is SAVISQKPSRDICQRGTSLTIQCQVDSQVTMMFWYRQQPGQSLTLIATANQGSEATYESGFVIDKFPISRPNLTFSTLTVSNMSPEDSSIYLCSVVGSFYGYTFGSGTRLTVV.

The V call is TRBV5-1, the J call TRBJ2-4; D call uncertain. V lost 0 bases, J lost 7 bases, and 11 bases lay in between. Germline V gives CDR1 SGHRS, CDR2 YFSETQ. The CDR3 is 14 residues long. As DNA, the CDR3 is TGCGCCAGCAGCTTGGGGATCGACGGGAACATTCAGTACTTC. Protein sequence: CASSLGIDGNIQYF.

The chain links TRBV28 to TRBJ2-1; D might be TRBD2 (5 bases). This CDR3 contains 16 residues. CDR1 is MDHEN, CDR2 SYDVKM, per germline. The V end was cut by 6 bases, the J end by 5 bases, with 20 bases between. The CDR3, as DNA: TGTGCCAGCAGGCCAAACCCAGCGGTCCCAAACAATGAGCAGTTCTTC. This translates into CASRPNPAVPNNEQFF.

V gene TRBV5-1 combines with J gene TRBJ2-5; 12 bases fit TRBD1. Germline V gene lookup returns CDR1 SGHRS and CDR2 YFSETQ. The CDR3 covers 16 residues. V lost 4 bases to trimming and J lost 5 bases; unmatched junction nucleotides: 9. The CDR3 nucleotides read TGCGCCAGCAGCATGGGGGACAGGGGGCGCTTGGAGACCCAGTACTTC. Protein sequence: CASSMGDRGRLETQYF.